One sample yielded the 21 T cell receptor beta chains listed below, sequenced in a study of blood T cell repertoires in COVID-19. Libraries were prepared by immunoSEQ multiplex PCR; TCRdb keeps only in-frame clonotypes and omits some of them. This sample has approximately 530,000 clones, with about 88% found just once. Sequenced input: peripheral blood. Source of these receptors: a woman between 45 and 65 years old with COVID-19, enrolled during active disease.

The chain has TRBV19 and TRBJ1-2; 7 bases are a match to TRBD1. Trimming took 5 bases from V and 4 from J; bases not matched to a gene: 13. Germline V gives CDR1 LNHDA, CDR2 SQIVND (reference sequence). The CDR3 runs to 16 residues. The CDR3 region is CASSPGRQGHSYGYTF. The DNA for the CDR3 is TGTGCCAGTAGTCCCGGTCGACAGGGTCACAGCTATGGCTACACCTTC.

This chain joins TRBV30 and TRBJ1-4; 7 nucleotides align to TRBD1. The J segment lost 5 bases and the V segment lost 1 base, leaving 1 base of the junction unmatched. The V gene's germline CDR1 is GTSNPN and CDR2 SVGIG (reference sequence). CDR3 length: 13 amino acids. This CDR3 is CAWSARGNEKLFF. CDR3 in DNA: TGTGCCTGGAGTGCCAGGGGGAATGAAAAACTGTTTTTT.

J is TRBJ1-5 and V is TRBV7-3; D perhaps matches TRBD1 (5 bases). Deletions cut 2 bases from V and 5 bases from J, with 7 bases between. CDR1 SGHTA and CDR2 FQGTGA come from the germline V gene. The CDR3 totals 13 residues. The CDR3 region is CASSLGGDQPQHF. The CDR3 nucleotides are TGTGCCAGCAGCTTAGGAGGGGATCAGCCCCAGCATTTT.

The chain couples TRBV6-5 to TRBJ1-2; 7 bases are a match to TRBD1. With 9 bases clipped from V and 0 bases from J, the junction kept 7 bases outside the gene matches. CDR1 is MNHEY, CDR2 SVGAGI, per germline. The CDR3 is made up of 14 amino acids. The CDR3 nucleotides read TGTGCCAGGACAGGGCCCCAAGCTAACTATGGCTACACCTTC. This gives the protein CARTGPQANYGYTF.

This chain links TRBV7-9 with TRBJ1-2; D unclear. V dropped 1 base and J dropped 6 bases, with 12 bases sitting between them. Germline V gene sequence: CDR1 SEHNR, CDR2 FQNEAQ (reference sequence). The CDR3 totals 14 residues. In DNA, the CDR3 is TGTGCCAGCAGCTTAGTAGAGGGATTCGATGGCTACACCTTC. This encodes CASSLVEGFDGYTF.

This rearrangement joins TRBV5-1 to TRBJ2-4, with D possibly being TRBD1 (7 bases). Trimming cost V 2 bases and J 5 bases, with 14 bases left between them. Per germline, CDR1 SGHRS and CDR2 YFSETQ. There are 15 residues in the CDR3. CDR3 sequence reads: CASSFGGTAENIQYF. The CDR3 DNA reads as TGCGCCAGCAGCTTTGGGGGGACAGCAGAAAACATTCAGTACTTC.

The chain links TRBV29-1 to TRBJ2-1; possible D gene TRBD2, 5 bases. V lost 1 base and J 0 bases, leaving 7 bases between the germline ends. CDR3 size: 14 residues. The germline V gene has CDR1 SQVTM and CDR2 ANQGSEA. DNA of the CDR3: TGCAGCGTTGAAGGCCGGGGCTCCTACAATGAGCAGTTCTTC. It is translated as CSVEGRGSYNEQFF.

This clone was observed once. The genes are TRBV19 and TRBJ1-6, with no clear D. The germline V and J ends were trimmed by 0 bases and 13 bases, with 10 bases remaining between them. The germline gives CDR1 LNHDA, CDR2 SQIVND (reference sequence). The CDR3 sequence is 13 residues long. The CDR3 protein is CASSIDPSGPLHF. In nucleotides, the CDR3 is TGTGCCAGTAGTATAGACCCGTCGGGGCCCCTCCACTTT.

The J gene is TRBJ1-3, the V gene TRBV30, with D hard to call. The V end was cut by 2 bases, the J end by 8 bases, with 16 bases between. CDR3 size: 14 residues. Germline values: CDR1 GTSNPN, CDR2 SVGIG (reference sequence). CDR3: CAWSLRGGRYTIYF. DNA of the CDR3: TGTGCCTGGAGTCTTCGGGGAGGGAGGTACACCATATATTTT.

The chain employs TRBV10-1 and TRBJ1-5; weak D call: TRBD1 (5 bases). V shed 6 bases and J shed 2 bases, with 14 bases lying between them. The CDR3 contains 15 residues. CDR1 is WNHNN, CDR2 SYGVQD, per germline (reference sequence). The CDR3 protein is CASSGTQVGNQPQHF. The DNA of the CDR3 is TGCGCCAGCAGCGGGACTCAGGTTGGCAATCAGCCCCAGCATTTT.

The chain combines TRBV4-1 with TRBJ1-3; D possibly corresponds to TRBD1 (6 bases). The germline V gene has CDR1 MGHRA and CDR2 YSYEKL. The germline V and J ends were trimmed by 1 base and 0 bases, with 13 bases remaining between them. The CDR3 loop spans 17 amino acids. CDR3 DNA sequence: TGCGCCAGCAGCCAAGTCAGGGGCAGGGGCTCTGGAAACACCATATATTTT. Its translation is CASSQVRGRGSGNTIYF.

The chain is built from TRBV2 and TRBJ1-3; D call uncertain. Germline V CDR1 and CDR2: SNHLY, FYNNEI. V lost 2 bases and J lost 0, with 11 bases in between. The CDR3 sequence is 16 residues long. The CDR3 DNA follows: TGTGCCAGCAGTGAACAACATCCCTCCTCTGGAAACACCATATATTTT. It yields the protein CASSEQHPSSGNTIYF.

The V and J genes are TRBV5-1 and TRBJ1-1, with D maybe TRBD1 (5 bases). Between the trimmed V and J ends, which lost 3 bases and 7 bases, there was a span of 19 bases. The CDR3 length is 15 residues. Germline V lookup: CDR1 SGHRS, CDR2 YFSETQ. CDR3: CASSSSTNPGGEAFF. For the CDR3, the DNA is TGCGCCAGCAGCTCTTCCACCAACCCCGGGGGTGAAGCTTTCTTT.

The chain carries TRBV7-9 and TRBJ2-3; D gene uncertain. V shed 1 base and J shed 2 bases, with 13 bases lying between them. Germline assignment: CDR1 SEHNR and CDR2 FQNEAQ (reference sequence). The CDR3 covers 16 residues. The DNA of the CDR3 is TGTGCCAGCAGCTTAGGGAGCAGCTACTACACAGATACGCAGTATTTT. Translation gives CASSLGSSYYTDTQYF.

For the CDR3, the DNA is TGTGCCAGCAGCTTGTGGCGGGGGGGGTACAATGAGCAGTTCTTC. This translates into CASSLWRGGYNEQFF. The chain recombines TRBV7-2 with TRBJ2-1; 9 positions match TRBD2. Per the germline V gene, CDR1 is SGHTA and CDR2 is FQGNSA. V was pared by 3 bases and J by 4 bases, with 4 bases of the junction left unmatched. The CDR3 length is 15 residues. Looking up the rest from reference TRBV7-2 and TRBJ2-1 gives the full variable domain: GAGVSQSPSNKVTEKGKDVELRCDPISGHTALYWYRQSLGQGLEFLIYFQGNSAPDKSGLPSDRFSAERTGGSVSTLTIQRTQQEDSAVYLCASSLWRGGYNEQFFGPGTRLTVL.

This chain uses TRBV10-2 with TRBJ2-1; 9 nucleotides align to TRBD2. The CDR3 runs 15 residues. The germline V gene has CDR1 WSHSY and CDR2 SAAADI. The V gene end was trimmed by 3 bases and the J gene end by 7 bases; junction bases not matched to a gene: 7. CDR3 sequence: CASSEGPSGANEQFF. The DNA of the CDR3 is TGCGCCAGCAGTGAAGGGCCTAGCGGGGCGAATGAGCAGTTCTTC.

The chain carries TRBV6-5 and TRBJ2-2, with TRBD1 as a possible D gene (6 bases). Germline V gene sequence: CDR1 MNHEY, CDR2 SVGAGI. V dropped 6 bases and J dropped 5 bases, with 10 bases sitting between them. This CDR3 spans 13 amino acids. CDR3 nucleotides: TGTGCCAGCAGGCTCACAGGGACCGGGGAGCTGTTTTTT. Protein product: CASRLTGTGELFF.

This chain connects TRBV19 to TRBJ1-5; 7 nucleotides line up with TRBD1. V lost 1 base and J lost 2; bases outside the gene matches: 2. Germline V gene data show CDR1 as LNHDA and CDR2 as SQIVND (reference sequence). The CDR3 length is 15 residues. The CDR3 protein is CASSIATGGNQPQHF. The CDR3 coding sequence is TGTGCCAGTAGTATAGCCACAGGGGGCAATCAGCCCCAGCATTTT.

This chain connects TRBV4-1 to TRBJ1-5, with D possibly TRBD1 on 6 matching bases. The V gene lost 1 base and the J gene lost 3 bases, with 10 bases spanning the gap. The CDR3 runs 15 residues. CDR1 is MGHRA and CDR2 is YSYEKL in the germline V gene. The CDR3 nucleotides are TGCGCCAGCAGCCAAGTAGCAGGGGTCAATCAGCCCCAGCATTTT. Translated: CASSQVAGVNQPQHF.

The chain has TRBV5-8 and TRBJ1-6; the match to TRBD1 covers 9 bases. Losses at the gene ends were 5 bases for V and 6 bases for J; bases not matched to a gene: 15. Germline V gene sequence: CDR1 SGHTS, CDR2 YDEGEE. This CDR3 comprises 18 residues. CDR3 DNA: TGTGCCAGCAGTTTTACGGAGAGACAGGGGGTGATTAATTCACCCCTCCACTTT. Its protein product is CASSFTERQGVINSPLHF.

The chain uses TRBV12-3 or TRBV12-4 and TRBJ2-5, with a weak D call TRBD2 (5 bases). The CDR3 runs to 13 residues. The V end lost 4 bases, the J end lost 5 bases, and 11 bases lay between the germline ends. CDR3 DNA sequence: TGTGCCAGCAGTTGGAGGTTAGGGGAGACCCAGTACTTC. This translates into CASSWRLGETQYF.